Listed below are T cell receptor beta chains from one sample, sequenced in a study of blood T cell repertoires in COVID-19. Sequenced by immunoSEQ multiplex PCR; TCRdb stores in-frame clones only, minus some. The repertoire holds a few hundred thousand clones, with approximately 87% as singletons. What was sequenced was PBMCs or T cells enriched from blood (not recorded which). These receptors were obtained from a man aged 25 to 40 who had recovered from COVID-19. The CDR3 runs from the conserved cysteine through the conserved F or W. The D gene is left open where the match is weak.

CDR3 length	V gene	D gene	J gene	CDR3 DNA	CDR3 protein
15	TRBV3-1/TRBV3-2	TRBD1	TRBJ1-5	TGTGCCAGCAGCCAGACAACAGGGGGAAATCAGCCCCAGCATTTT	CASSQTTGGNQPQHF
15	TRBV27	TRBD2	TRBJ2-5	TGTGCCAGCAGTTATAGCGGGGGGGCCGGGGAGACCCAGTACTTC	CASSYSGGAGETQYF
13	TRBV3-1/TRBV3-2	-	TRBJ2-6	TGTGCCAGCAAGAGCTCTGGGGCCAACGTCCTGACTTTC	CASKSSGANVLTF
15	TRBV5-1	TRBD1	TRBJ2-7	TGCGCCAGCAGCTTCCGGACAGGGGGCGCGTCCGAGCAGTACTTC	CASSFRTGGASEQYF
13	TRBV19	-	TRBJ1-5	TGTGCCAGTAGTACCGTACCGGGTCAGCCCCAGCATTTT	CASSTVPGQPQHF
16	TRBV5-6	-	TRBJ1-1	TGTGCCAGCAGCTTGGTGTGGGGCGGGGTAGACACTGAAGCTTTCTTT	CASSLVWGGVDTEAFF
14	TRBV6-2/TRBV6-3	TRBD1	TRBJ2-7	TGTGCCAGCAGCCAATACAGGGGGTGGTACGAGCAGTACTTC	CASSQYRGWYEQYF
15	TRBV4-3	-	TRBJ2-3	TGCGCCAGCAGCCAAGTTGCAGCGGCGCGAGATACGCAGTATTTT	CASSQVAAARDTQYF
13	TRBV13	-	TRBJ2-1	TGTGCCAGCAGCTTAGGGAGCCTCAATGAGCAGTTCTTC	CASSLGSLNEQFF
15	TRBV6-4	-	TRBJ2-3	TGTGCCAGCAGTGAGGAGGGGTACAGCACAGATACGCAGTATTTT	CASSEEGYSTDTQYF
15	TRBV3-1/TRBV3-2	-	TRBJ1-1	TGTGCCAGCAGCCGAGACAGCAGGGTGAACACTGAAGCTTTCTTT	CASSRDSRVNTEAFF
12	TRBV7-9	-	TRBJ1-4	TGTGCCAGCAGCTTCCGGAATGAAAAACTGTTTTTT	CASSFRNEKLFF
14	TRBV18	TRBD1	TRBJ2-7	TGTGCCAGCTCAAACCGACAGGGGGGCTACGAGCAGTACTTC	CASSNRQGGYEQYF
11	TRBV10-3	-	TRBJ1-3	TGTGCCATCAACAGAGGAAACACCATATATTTT	CAINRGNTIYF
11	TRBV20-1	-	TRBJ1-1	TGCAGTGCTAGAGATCGGGTGGAAGCTTTCTTT	CSARDRVEAFF
18	TRBV27	-	TRBJ2-1	TGTGCCAGCAGTTTATCTGCGGGGACGGGTTTCCGCAGGGATGAGCAGTTCTTC	CASSLSAGTGFRRDEQFF
13	TRBV14	-	TRBJ1-5	TGTGCCAGCATTGGACAGAAAAATCAGCCCCAGCATTTT	CASIGQKNQPQHF